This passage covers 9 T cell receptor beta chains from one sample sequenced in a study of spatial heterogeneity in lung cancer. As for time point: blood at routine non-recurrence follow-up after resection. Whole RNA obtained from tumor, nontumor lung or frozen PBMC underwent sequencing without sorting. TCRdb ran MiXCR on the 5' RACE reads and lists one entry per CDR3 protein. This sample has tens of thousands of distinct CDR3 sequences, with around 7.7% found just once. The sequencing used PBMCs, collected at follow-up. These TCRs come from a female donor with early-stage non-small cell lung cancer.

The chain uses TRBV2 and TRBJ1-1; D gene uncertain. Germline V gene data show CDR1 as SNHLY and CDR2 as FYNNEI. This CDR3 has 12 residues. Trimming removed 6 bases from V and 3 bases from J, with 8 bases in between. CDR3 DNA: TGTGCCAGCAGCGATAAATACACTGAAGCTTTCTTT. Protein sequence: CASSDKYTEAFF. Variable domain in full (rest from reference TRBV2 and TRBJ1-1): EPEVTQTPSHQVTQMGQEVILRCVPISNHLYFYWYRQILGQKVEFLVSFYNNEISEKSEIFDDQFSVERPDGSNFTLKIRSTKLEDSAMYFCASSDKYTEAFFGQGTRLTVV.

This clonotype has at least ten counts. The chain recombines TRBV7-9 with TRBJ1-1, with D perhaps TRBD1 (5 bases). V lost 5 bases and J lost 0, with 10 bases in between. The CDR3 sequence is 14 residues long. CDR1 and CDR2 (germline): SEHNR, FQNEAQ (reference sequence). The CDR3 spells CASSKGRLNTEAFF. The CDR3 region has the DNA TGTGCCAGCAGCAAGGGACGGCTGAACACTGAAGCTTTCTTT.

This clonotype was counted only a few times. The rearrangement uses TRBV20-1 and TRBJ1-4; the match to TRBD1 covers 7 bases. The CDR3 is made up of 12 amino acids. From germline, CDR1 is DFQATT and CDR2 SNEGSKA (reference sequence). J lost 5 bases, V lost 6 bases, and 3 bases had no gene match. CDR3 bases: TGCAGTGCGCCACAGGGGAATGAAAAACTGTTTTTT. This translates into CSAPQGNEKLFF.

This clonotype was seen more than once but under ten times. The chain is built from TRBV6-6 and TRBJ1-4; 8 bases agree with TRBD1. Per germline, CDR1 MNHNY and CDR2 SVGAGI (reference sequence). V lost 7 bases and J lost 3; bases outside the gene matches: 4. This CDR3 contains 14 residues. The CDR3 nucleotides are TGTGCCAGCAAGAGGGGACAGGCTAATGAAAAACTGTTTTTT. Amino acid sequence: CASKRGQANEKLFF.

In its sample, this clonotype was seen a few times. The CDR3 DNA reads as TGTGCCAGCAGTTTCGCACCCAGTCTTGGACTGATGGGCTATGGCTACACCTTC. Translating gives CASSFAPSLGLMGYGYTF. The V and J genes are TRBV6-2 or TRBV6-3 and TRBJ1-2, with D unresolved. Germline loops: CDR1 MNHEY, CDR2 SVGEGT. CDR3 size: 18 residues. With 4 bases removed from V and 4 bases from J, the gap between germline ends came to 25 bases.

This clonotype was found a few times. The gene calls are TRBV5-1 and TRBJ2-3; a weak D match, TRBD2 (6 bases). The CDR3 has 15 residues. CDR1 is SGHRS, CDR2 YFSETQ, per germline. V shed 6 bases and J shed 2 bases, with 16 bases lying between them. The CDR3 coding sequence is TGCGCCAGCAACCCTAGCGTCCCTCACACAGATACGCAGTATTTT. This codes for CASNPSVPHTDTQYF.

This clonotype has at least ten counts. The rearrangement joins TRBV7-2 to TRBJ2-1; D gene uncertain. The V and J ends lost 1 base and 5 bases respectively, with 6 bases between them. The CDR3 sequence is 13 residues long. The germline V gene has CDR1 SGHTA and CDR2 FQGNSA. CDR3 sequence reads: CASSLGVDNEQFF. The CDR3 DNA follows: TGTGCCAGCAGCTTAGGAGTAGACAATGAGCAGTTCTTC.

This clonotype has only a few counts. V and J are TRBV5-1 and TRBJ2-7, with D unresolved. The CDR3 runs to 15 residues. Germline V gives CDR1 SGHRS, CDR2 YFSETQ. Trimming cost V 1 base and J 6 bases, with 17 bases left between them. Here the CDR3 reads CASSLNSGEAFEQYF. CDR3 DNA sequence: TGCGCCAGCAGCTTGAATTCCGGCGAAGCGTTCGAGCAGTACTTC.

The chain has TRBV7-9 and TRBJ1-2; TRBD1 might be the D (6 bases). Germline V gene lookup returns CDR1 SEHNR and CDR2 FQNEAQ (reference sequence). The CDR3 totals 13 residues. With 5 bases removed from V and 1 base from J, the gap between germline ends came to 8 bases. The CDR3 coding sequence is TGTGCCAGCAGCACAGGGAATAACTATGGCTACACCTTC. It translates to CASSTGNNYGYTF. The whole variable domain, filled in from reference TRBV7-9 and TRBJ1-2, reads DTGVSQNPRHKITKRGQNVTFRCDPISEHNRLYWYRQTLGQGPEFLTYFQNEAQLEKSRLLSDRFSAERPKGSFSTLEIQRTEQGDSAMYLCASSTGNNYGYTFGSGTRLTVV.